Ten or more counts support the clone carrying this T cell receptor (beta chain). V lost 4 bases and J 1 base, leaving 8 bases between the germline ends. Per germline, CDR1 SGHDT and CDR2 YYEEEE. The CDR3 has 14 amino acids. TCRdb itself ran the PCR reads through MiXCR, one entry per CDR3 protein. The sample has 600,000 to 650,000 distinct CDR3 sequences, just under 20% seen once. The data originate from a study of molecular identifiers for immune sequencing clone quantification. Overall study context: Four of five RNA aliquots from approximately 20,000 or 100,000 naive CD8 T cells were sequenced.

What was sequenced was naive CD8+ T cells from blood, with Jurkat cell RNA spiked in. Subset meaning: FACS-sorted CD8+CD4-CCR7+CD45RA+ naive T cells. The chain couples TRBV5-6 to TRBJ2-2; TRBD2 might be the D (6 bases). This sequence was found in a human donor in good health. Some libraries in this study had Jurkat cell RNA spiked in. The CDR3 loop reads CASSRDWNTGELFF. CDR3 sequence (DNA): TGTGCCAGCAGCCGGGACTGGAACACCGGGGAGCTGTTTTTT.